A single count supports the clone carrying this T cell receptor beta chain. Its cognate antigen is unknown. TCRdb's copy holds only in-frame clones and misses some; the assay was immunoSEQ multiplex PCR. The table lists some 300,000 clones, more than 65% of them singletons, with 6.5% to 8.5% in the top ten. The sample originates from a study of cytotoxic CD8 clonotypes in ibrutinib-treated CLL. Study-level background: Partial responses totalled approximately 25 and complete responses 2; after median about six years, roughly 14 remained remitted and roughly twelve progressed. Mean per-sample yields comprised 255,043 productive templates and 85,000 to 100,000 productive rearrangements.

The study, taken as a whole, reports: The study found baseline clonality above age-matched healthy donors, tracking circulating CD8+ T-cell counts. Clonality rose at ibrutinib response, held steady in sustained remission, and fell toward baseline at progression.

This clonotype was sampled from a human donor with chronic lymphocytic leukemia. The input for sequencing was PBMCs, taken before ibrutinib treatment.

The CDR3 here is CASSLGAGKAYEQYF. The CDR3 coding sequence is TGTGCCAGCAGCTTAGGTGCGGGAAAAGCCTACGAGCAGTACTTC. The J gene is TRBJ2-7, the V gene TRBV7-2; possible D gene TRBD2, 6 bases. CDR1 is SGHTA and CDR2 is FQGNSA in the germline V gene. V was pared by 1 base and J by 2 bases, with 12 bases between. CDR3 length: 15 residues.